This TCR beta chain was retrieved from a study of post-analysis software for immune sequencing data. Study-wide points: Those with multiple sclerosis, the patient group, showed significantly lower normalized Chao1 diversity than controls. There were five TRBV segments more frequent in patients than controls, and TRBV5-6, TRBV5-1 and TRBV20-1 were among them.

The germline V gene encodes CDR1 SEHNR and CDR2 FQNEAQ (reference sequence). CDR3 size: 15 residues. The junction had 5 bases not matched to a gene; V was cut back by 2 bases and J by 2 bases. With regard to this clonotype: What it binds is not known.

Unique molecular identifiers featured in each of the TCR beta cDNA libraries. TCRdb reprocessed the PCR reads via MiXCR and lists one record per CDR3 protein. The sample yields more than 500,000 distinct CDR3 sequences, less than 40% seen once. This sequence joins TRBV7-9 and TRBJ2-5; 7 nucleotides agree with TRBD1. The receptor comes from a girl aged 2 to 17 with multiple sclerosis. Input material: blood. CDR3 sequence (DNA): TGTGCCAGCAGCTTATTGGGGACAGAGCAAGAGACCCAGTACTTC. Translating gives CASSLLGTEQETQYF.